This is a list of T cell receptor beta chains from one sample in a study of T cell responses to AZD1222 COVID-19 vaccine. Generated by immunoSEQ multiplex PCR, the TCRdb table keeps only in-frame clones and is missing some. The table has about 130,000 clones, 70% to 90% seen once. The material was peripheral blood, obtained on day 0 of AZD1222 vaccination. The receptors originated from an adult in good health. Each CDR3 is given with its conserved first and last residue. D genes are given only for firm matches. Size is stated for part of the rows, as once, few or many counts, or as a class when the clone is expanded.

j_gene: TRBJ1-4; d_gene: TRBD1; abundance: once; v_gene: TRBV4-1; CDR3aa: CASSPKQGVGEKLFF; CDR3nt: TGCGCCAGCAGCCCAAAACAGGGGGTGGGTGAAAAACTGTTTTTT
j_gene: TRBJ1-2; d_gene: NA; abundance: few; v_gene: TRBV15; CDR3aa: CATSRQQDYGYTF; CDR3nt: TGTGCCACCAGCAGGCAACAGGACTATGGCTACACCTTC
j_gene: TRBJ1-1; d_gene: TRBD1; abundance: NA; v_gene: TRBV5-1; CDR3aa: CASSLTRDDREVRAFF; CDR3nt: TGCGCCAGCAGCCTTACAAGGGATGACAGGGAGGTACGAGCTTTCTTT
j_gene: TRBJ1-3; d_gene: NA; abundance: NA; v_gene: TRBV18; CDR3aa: CASSPSAAGVGNTIYF; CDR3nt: TGTGCCAGCTCACCTTCCGCGGCAGGGGTCGGAAACACCATATATTTT
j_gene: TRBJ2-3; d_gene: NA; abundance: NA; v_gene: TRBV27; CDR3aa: CASSLVYRTDTQYF; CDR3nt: TGTGCCAGCAGTTTAGTCTACCGCACAGATACGCAGTATTTT
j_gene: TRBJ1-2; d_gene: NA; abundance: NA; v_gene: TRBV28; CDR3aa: CASKLRVAGYGYTF; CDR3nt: TGTGCCAGCAAACTGCGGGTGGCGGGCTATGGCTACACCTTC
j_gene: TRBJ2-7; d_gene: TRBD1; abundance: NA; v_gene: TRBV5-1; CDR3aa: CASSLEGQGALEQYF; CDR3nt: TGCGCCAGCAGCTTGGAGGGACAGGGGGCTCTCGAGCAGTACTTC
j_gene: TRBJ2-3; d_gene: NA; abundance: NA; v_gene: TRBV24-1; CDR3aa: CATSSRQNTDTQYF; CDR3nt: TGTGCCACGTCATCTCGACAGAACACAGATACGCAGTATTTT
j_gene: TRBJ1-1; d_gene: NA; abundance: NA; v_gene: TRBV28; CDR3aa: CASSSKNNEMNTEAFF; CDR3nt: TGTGCCAGCAGTAGTAAGAACAACGAAATGAACACTGAAGCTTTCTTT
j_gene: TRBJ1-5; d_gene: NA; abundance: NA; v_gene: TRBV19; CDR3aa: CASSQGGQRNQPQHF; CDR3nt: TGTGCCAGTAGTCAAGGCGGACAGCGCAATCAGCCCCAGCATTTT
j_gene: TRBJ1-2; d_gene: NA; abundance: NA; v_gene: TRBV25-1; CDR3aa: CASRNPGPKNYGYTF; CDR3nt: TGTGCCAGCAGAAATCCAGGGCCTAAAAACTATGGCTACACCTTC
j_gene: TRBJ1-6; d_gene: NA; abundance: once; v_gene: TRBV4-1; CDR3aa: CASSHSGNNSPLHF; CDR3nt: TGCGCCAGCAGCCACTCAGGGAACAATTCACCCCTCCACTTT
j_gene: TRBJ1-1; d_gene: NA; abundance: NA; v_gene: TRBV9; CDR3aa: CASSVAPNTEAFF; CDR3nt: TGTGCCAGCAGCGTAGCCCCGAACACTGAAGCTTTCTTT
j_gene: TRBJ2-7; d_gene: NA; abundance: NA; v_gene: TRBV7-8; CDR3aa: CASSFYAHRATYEQYF; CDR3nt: TGTGCCAGCAGCTTTTACGCCCACAGGGCGACCTACGAGCAGTACTTC
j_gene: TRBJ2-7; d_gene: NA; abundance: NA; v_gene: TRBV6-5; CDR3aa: CASSQGHFGGEQYF; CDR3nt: TGTGCCAGCAGCCAGGGTCACTTCGGCGGTGAGCAGTACTTC